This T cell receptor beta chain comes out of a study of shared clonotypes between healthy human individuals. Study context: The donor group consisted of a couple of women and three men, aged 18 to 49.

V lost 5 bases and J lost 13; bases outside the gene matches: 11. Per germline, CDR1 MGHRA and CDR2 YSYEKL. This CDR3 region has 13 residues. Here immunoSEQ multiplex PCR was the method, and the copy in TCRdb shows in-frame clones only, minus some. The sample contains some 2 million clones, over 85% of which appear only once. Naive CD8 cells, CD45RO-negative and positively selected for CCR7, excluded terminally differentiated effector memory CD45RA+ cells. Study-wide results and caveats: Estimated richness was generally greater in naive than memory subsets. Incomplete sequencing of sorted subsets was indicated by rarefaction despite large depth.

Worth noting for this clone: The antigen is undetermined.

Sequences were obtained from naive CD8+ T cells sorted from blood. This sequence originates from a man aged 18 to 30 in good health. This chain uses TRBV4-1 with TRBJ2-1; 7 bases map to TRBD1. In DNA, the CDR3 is TGCGCCAGCAGCTCCCGGGACAGAGAAAACCAGTTCTTC. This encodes CASSSRDRENQFF.